Below, 29 T cell receptor beta chains from the same sample are listed, as sequenced in a study of PD-1 blockade in classical Hodgkin lymphoma. Sequencing used immunoSEQ multiplex PCR; TCRdb keeps in-frame clones, though not all of them. The profile shows about 32,000 clones, 88% of them singletons. Time point of the sample: newly diagnosed, previously untreated cHL patient sample. From thawed PBMCs, CD4+ T cells were purified using magnetic negative selection. Sequenced input: CD4+ T cells from blood. These receptors originate from a human donor with classical Hodgkin lymphoma.

The rearrangement joins TRBV19 to TRBJ2-5; weak D call: TRBD2 (7 bases). The germline CDR1 and CDR2 sequences are LNHDA and SQIVND (reference sequence). The CDR3 has 14 residues. The germline V and J ends were trimmed by 6 bases and 5 bases, with 16 bases remaining between them. The CDR3 DNA is TGTGCCAGTAGAGAGGGGGGGGCCAGGGAGACCCAGTACTTC. Translation: CASREGGARETQYF.

The chain uses TRBV14 and TRBJ2-1, with D unresolved. Per the germline V gene, CDR1 is SGHDN and CDR2 is FVKESK. The CDR3 is 15 residues long. Trimming shortened V by 1 base and J by 8 bases, and 15 bases separated the two germline ends. CDR3 in amino acids: CASSQVDPVRDEQFF. For the CDR3, the DNA is TGTGCCAGCAGCCAAGTGGATCCTGTGCGCGATGAGCAGTTCTTC.

The chain has TRBV28 and TRBJ1-2, with D uncertain. Trimming pared 4 bases from V and 4 bases from J, leaving 4 bases between. CDR3 length equals 11 residues. CDR1 is MDHEN, CDR2 SYDVKM, per germline. The CDR3 coding sequence is TGTGCCAGCAGTTCTACCTATGGCTACACCTTC. It translates to CASSSTYGYTF.

The rearrangement links TRBV11-3 to TRBJ1-3, with D perhaps matching TRBD1 (5 bases). V was clipped by 4 bases and J by 0 bases, with 16 bases between them. Germline CDR1 is SGHNT and CDR2 is YENEEA. This CDR3 has 17 residues. In nucleotides, the CDR3 is TGTGCCAGCAGCTCCCTGGGGGACCTCCGCTCTGGAAACACCATATATTTT. The encoded protein is CASSSLGDLRSGNTIYF.

The J gene is TRBJ1-4, the V gene TRBV5-1; D might be TRBD1 (5 bases). V was trimmed by 0 bases and J by 0 bases, leaving 15 bases between them. Germline CDR1 reads SGHRS; CDR2 reads YFSETQ. This CDR3 contains 18 residues. The CDR3 protein is CASSLDMAGAATNEKLFF. As DNA, the CDR3 is TGCGCCAGCAGCTTGGACATGGCCGGGGCCGCAACTAATGAAAAACTGTTTTTT.

This sequence joins TRBV9 and TRBJ2-2, with 7 bases aligning to TRBD1. CDR1 and CDR2 (germline): SGDLS, YYNGEE. This CDR3 has 14 amino acids. Trimming removed 5 bases from V and 1 base from J; junction bases left unmatched: 2. The CDR3 DNA is TGTGCCAGCAGGACAGGGCAGAACACCGGGGAGCTGTTTTTT. This encodes CASRTGQNTGELFF.

This chain joins TRBV28 and TRBJ2-2; 7 bases match TRBD2. The CDR3 has 16 residues. Germline V lookup: CDR1 MDHEN, CDR2 SYDVKM. The junction had 9 bases not matched to a gene; V was cut back by 2 bases and J by 6 bases. CDR3 nucleotides: TGTGCCAGCAGTTTAGGGGTGCGGGAGAAGGCCGGGGAGCTGTTTTTT. This encodes CASSLGVREKAGELFF.

The gene calls are TRBV28 and TRBJ2-7; TRBD1 aligns across 7 bases. This CDR3 region has 13 residues. CDR1 and CDR2 from the germline V gene are MDHEN and SYDVKM. Trimming at V came to 4 bases and at J to 2 bases, leaving 2 bases not matched to a gene. DNA for the CDR3: TGTGCCAGCAGTTGGGACAGAACCTACGAGCAGTACGTC. It translates to CASSWDRTYEQYV.

The CDR3 coding sequence is TGTGCCAGCAGCTTTCGGGCAGGGAGCACAGATACGCAGTATTTT. As protein: CASSFRAGSTDTQYF. This rearrangement joins TRBV5-6 to TRBJ2-3; D perhaps matches TRBD1 (5 bases). In germline, CDR1 is SGHDT, CDR2 YYEEEE. CDR3 length equals 15 residues. With 2 bases removed from V and 0 bases from J, the gap between germline ends came to 10 bases.

The V and J genes are TRBV6-6 and TRBJ1-1; D call uncertain. The germline V and J ends were trimmed by 1 base and 6 bases, with 3 bases remaining between them. The germline V gene encodes CDR1 MNHNY and CDR2 SVGAGI (reference sequence). CDR3 length: 11 residues. CDR3 DNA sequence: TGTGCCAGCAGTTACTTGGCTGAAGCTTTCTTT. Its protein is CASSYLAEAFF.

V gene TRBV5-3 combines with J gene TRBJ1-5; maybe TRBD1 (5 bases). TRBV5-3 is an ORF; its function is uncertain. V dropped 4 bases and J dropped 0 bases, with 17 bases sitting between them. The CDR3 consists of 17 residues. The CDR3, as DNA: TGTGCCAGAAGCCCGGGGCGACTTTTTTATAGCAATCAGCCCCAGCATTTT. This encodes CARSPGRLFYSNQPQHF.

The V and J genes are TRBV6-6 and TRBJ2-7; D could derive from TRBD1 or TRBD2 (5 bases each). CDR1 is MNHNY and CDR2 is SVGAGI in the germline V gene (reference sequence). With 6 bases removed from V and 6 bases from J, the gap between germline ends came to 12 bases. The CDR3 sequence is 12 residues long. The CDR3 sequence: CASRKRGAEQYF. CDR3 DNA sequence: TGTGCCAGCAGGAAGAGGGGAGCCGAGCAGTACTTC.

This clone was detected only once. The genes are TRBV9 and TRBJ1-2, with a tentative D call TRBD1 (6 bases). In germline, CDR1 is SGDLS, CDR2 YYNGEE. This CDR3 has 15 amino acids. Trimming left V 0 bases short and J 2 bases short, with 11 bases between. The CDR3 here is CASSVGGTLNYGYTF. The CDR3 DNA reads TGTGCCAGCAGCGTAGGAGGGACACTAAACTATGGCTACACCTTC.

The J gene is TRBJ2-7, the V gene TRBV5-4; 16 nucleotides agree with TRBD2. Germline V gene data show CDR1 as SGHNT and CDR2 as YYREEE (reference sequence). This CDR3 has 16 amino acids. The V segment lost 4 bases and the J segment 3 bases; nucleotides outside the gene matches: 4. For the CDR3, the DNA is TGTGCCAGCAGCCCGGGACTAGCGGGAGGGAACTACGAGCAGTACTTC. Translation gives CASSPGLAGGNYEQYF.

This clone has just a few counts. The chain carries TRBV5-1 and TRBJ1-2, with D uncertain. Trimming removed 0 bases from V and 6 bases from J, with 12 bases in between. The CDR3 covers 14 residues. Germline V gene data show CDR1 as SGHRS and CDR2 as YFSETQ. CDR3 in DNA: TGCGCCAGCAGCTTGGGGCGTGCCTCGAATGGCTACACCTTC. This translates into CASSLGRASNGYTF. Complete variable domain (other parts from reference TRBV5-1 and TRBJ1-2): KAGVTQTPRYLIKTRGQQVTLSCSPISGHRSVSWYQQTPGQGLQFLFEYFSETQRNKGNFPGRFSGRQFSNSRSEMNVSTLELGDSALYLCASSLGRASNGYTFGSGTRLTVV.

This clone was recorded a few times. The chain employs TRBV28 and TRBJ1-4; 12 nucleotides align to TRBD1. The V gene's germline CDR1 is MDHEN and CDR2 SYDVKM. After removal of 7 bases from V and 11 bases from J, the junction contained 8 bases not matched to a gene. CDR3 length equals 14 residues. The CDR3 nucleotides are TGTGCCAGCACCGGGGGACAGGGGGCGGGTAAACTGTTTTTT. Amino acids: CASTGGQGAGKLFF.

The chain joins TRBV7-9 to TRBJ2-1; tentatively, D is TRBD2 (6 bases). The CDR3 length is 17 residues. Germline V gene lookup returns CDR1 SEHNR and CDR2 FQNEAQ (reference sequence). The V and J ends lost 5 bases and 8 bases respectively, with 25 bases between them. Here the CDR3 DNA reads TGTGCCAGCAGCCATTATATGGGAGGAGACGGCGGTGATGAGCAGTTCTTC. Its protein is CASSHYMGGDGGDEQFF.

The chain joins TRBV6-5 to TRBJ1-2; D may be TRBD1 (5 bases). Per germline, CDR1 MNHEY and CDR2 SVGAGI. CDR3 size: 13 residues. Between the trimmed V and J ends, which lost 6 bases and 8 bases, there was a span of 16 bases. The CDR3 DNA reads as TGTGCCAGCAGCTGGGGGTCCCTCACGGGCTACACCTTC. Translation: CASSWGSLTGYTF.

The chain links TRBV28 to TRBJ2-7, with 10 positions matching TRBD2. Germline V gene data show CDR1 as MDHEN and CDR2 as SYDVKM. The CDR3 length is 15 residues. J gave up 6 bases and V 6 bases, and 11 bases lay outside the gene matches. The chain's CDR3 is CASRRRAGGPGEQYF. The CDR3 DNA reads as TGTGCCAGCAGGCGAAGAGCGGGAGGGCCCGGCGAGCAGTACTTC.

The rearrangement links TRBV27 to TRBJ1-5; unclear D gene. The CDR3 spans 14 residues. CDR1 and CDR2 from the germline V gene are MNHEY and SMNVEV (reference sequence). The ends were cut back, 0 bases at V and 7 bases at J, with 10 bases in the middle. This CDR3 is CASSLSRGLQPQHF. The CDR3 bases are TGTGCCAGCAGTTTATCTAGAGGGTTGCAGCCCCAGCATTTT.

The gene calls are TRBV5-6 and TRBJ2-3; no clear D gene. The CDR3 consists of 14 residues. V dropped 1 base and J dropped 2 bases, with 8 bases sitting between them. Per the germline V gene, CDR1 is SGHDT and CDR2 is YYEEEE. The CDR3 reads CASSLRPDTDTQYF. The CDR3 region has the DNA TGTGCCAGCAGCTTGCGGCCAGACACAGATACGCAGTATTTT.

V and J are TRBV19 and TRBJ2-1; TRBD1 is a possible D gene (6 bases). The CDR3 contains 12 residues. Trimming took off 6 bases at V and 4 bases at J, with 7 bases between the two ends. Per the germline V gene, CDR1 is LNHDA and CDR2 is SQIVND (reference sequence). The CDR3 sequence is CASSTGYNEQFF. The DNA of the CDR3 is TGTGCCAGTAGCACAGGGTACAATGAGCAGTTCTTC.

The chain couples TRBV18 to TRBJ1-3; D remains unclear. The germline V gene encodes CDR1 KGHSH and CDR2 LQKENI. CDR3 size: 16 residues. The V and J ends lost 0 bases and 4 bases respectively, with 13 bases between them. CDR3 nucleotide sequence: TGTGCCAGCTCACCACCGGAGAAGGTACTAGGAAACACCATATATTTT. Protein product: CASSPPEKVLGNTIYF.

The chain links TRBV7-3 to TRBJ1-2, with 8 nucleotides matching TRBD1. The V gene end was trimmed by 5 bases and the J gene end by 8 bases; junction bases not matched to a gene: 10. Germline V gene data show CDR1 as SGHTA and CDR2 as FQGTGA. CDR3 size: 14 residues. The CDR3 DNA sequence: TGTGCCAGCAGCCCCGTGGGGACAGGAAAAGGCTACACCTTC. This codes for CASSPVGTGKGYTF.

The gene calls are TRBV9 and TRBJ2-1, with TRBD2 matching over 7 bases. The CDR3 loop spans 18 amino acids. V shed 4 bases, J shed 0 bases, and the junction held 13 bases outside the gene matches. Germline-derived CDR1 and CDR2 are SGDLS and YYNGEE. The CDR3: CASSRSGGPSASYNEQFF. The CDR3, as DNA: TGTGCCAGCAGCCGTTCGGGAGGCCCATCCGCCTCCTACAATGAGCAGTTCTTC.

This clone was observed once. This CDR3 is CASSVDASDTQYF. Here the CDR3 DNA reads TGTGCCAGCAGCGTAGACGCGTCAGATACGCAGTATTTT. The chain recombines TRBV9 with TRBJ2-3; D not certain. CDR1 is SGDLS, CDR2 YYNGEE, per germline. The V end was cut by 0 bases, the J end by 4 bases, with 6 bases between. The CDR3 sequence is 13 residues long.

This clone was counted a single time. This chain links TRBV12-2 with TRBJ2-5; the D call of TRBD2 is as the table states it, not checked on the DNA. TRBV12-2 is an annotated pseudogene. This CDR3 region has 19 residues. The CDR3 region is CASRLAGGLAGGPWETQYF. In DNA, the CDR3 is TGTGCAAGTCGCTTAGCCGGGGGATTAGCGGGAGGGCCATGGGAGACCCAGTACTTC.

Comments on this clone: At one end, the junction sequence differs from germline, possibly due to a read error. The chain recombines TRBV6-4 with TRBJ1-5; the D is unclear. From germline, CDR1 is MRHNA and CDR2 SNTAGT. This CDR3 has 13 residues. The CDR3 nucleotides are TGTGCCAGCAGTCACTCTAGCAATCAGCCCCAGCATTTT. This gives the protein CASSHSSNQPQHF.

The V gene is TRBV7-2, the J gene TRBJ2-1; 10 nucleotides agree with TRBD2. This CDR3 spans 16 amino acids. The trim removed 3 bases at V and 7 bases at J, leaving 9 bases unmatched. Germline assignment: CDR1 SGHTA and CDR2 FQGNSA. The CDR3: CASSFPPSGSGNEQFF. CDR3 DNA sequence: TGTGCCAGCAGCTTCCCCCCTAGCGGGAGTGGGAATGAGCAGTTCTTC. Based on the CDR3 plus reference TRBV7-2 and TRBJ2-1, the full variable domain is GAGVSQSPSNKVTEKGKDVELRCDPISGHTALYWYRQSLGQGLEFLIYFQGNSAPDKSGLPSDRFSAERTGGSVSTLTIQRTQQEDSAVYLCASSFPPSGSGNEQFFGPGTRLTVL.